This entry concerns a single T cell receptor beta chain. Its antigen is currently unknown. The CDR3 covers 13 residues. V was trimmed by 5 bases and J by 0 bases, leaving 7 bases between them. Germline V gene sequence: CDR1 SGHAT, CDR2 FQNNGV. Produced via immunoSEQ multiplex PCR; TCRdb's table is partial and in-frame only. The sample records around 97,000 clones, about 86% being singletons. If patients had autoimmune disease history or systemic immunosuppression, they were excluded. This entry belongs to a study of OX40 agonist ivuxolimab in advanced cancers. Study background: Ivuxolimab doses were 0.01, 0.1, 0.3, 1.5, 3 or 10 mg/kg every 2 weeks. Notes on the study in general: On average, a greater number of expanded clones characterised CD8+ T cells relative to CD4+.

The clonotype originates from an adult with an advanced solid tumor such as melanoma, head and neck, liver or kidney cancer. Specimen: CD4+ or CD8+ T cells sorted from blood, collected in a trial of the OX40 agonist ivuxolimab. The genes are TRBV11-2 and TRBJ1-1, with D perhaps TRBD1 (5 bases). The CDR3 region has the DNA TGTGCCAGCAGCCGAGGGGTGAACACTGAAGCTTTCTTT. Translated: CASSRGVNTEAFF.